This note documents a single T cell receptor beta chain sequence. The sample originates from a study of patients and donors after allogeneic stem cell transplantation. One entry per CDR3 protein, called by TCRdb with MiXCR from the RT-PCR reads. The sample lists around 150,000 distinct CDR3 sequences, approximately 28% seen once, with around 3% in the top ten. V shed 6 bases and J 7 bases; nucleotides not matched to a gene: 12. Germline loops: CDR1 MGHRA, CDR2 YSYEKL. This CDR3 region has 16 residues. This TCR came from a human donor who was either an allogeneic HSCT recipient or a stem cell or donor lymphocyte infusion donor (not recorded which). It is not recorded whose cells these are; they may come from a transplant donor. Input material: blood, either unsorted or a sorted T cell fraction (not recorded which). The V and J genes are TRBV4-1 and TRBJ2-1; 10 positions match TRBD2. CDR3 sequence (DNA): TGCGCCAGCAGGCCGGGGCTAGCGGGAGTTCTAAATGAGCAGTTCTTC. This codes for CASRPGLAGVLNEQFF.